The 20 T cell receptor beta chains listed next were all sequenced from one sample in a study of blood T cell repertoires in COVID-19. Measured with immunoSEQ multiplex PCR; TCRdb has only the in-frame clones, and not every one. The sample lists more than 60,000 clones, roughly 89% seen once, with around 4.9% in the top ten. The specimen was peripheral blood. The receptors shown here come from a woman aged 45-60 years with active COVID-19.

The chain carries TRBV5-4 and TRBJ1-2; TRBD1 is a possible D gene (5 bases). Germline V lookup: CDR1 SGHNT, CDR2 YYREEE (reference sequence). Trimming pared 4 bases from V and 1 base from J, leaving 17 bases between. This CDR3 contains 16 residues. This CDR3 reads CASSQGGGISNYGYTF. The CDR3 region has the DNA TGTGCCAGCAGCCAAGGCGGGGGAATCAGTAACTATGGCTACACCTTC.

This chain uses TRBV28 with TRBJ2-5; TRBD2 matches 12 bases. The CDR3 is 14 residues long. Germline CDR1 and CDR2: MDHEN and SYDVKM. After removal of 5 bases from V and 5 bases from J, the junction contained 3 bases not matched to a gene. The CDR3 here is CASSLAGGKETQYF. The CDR3 DNA follows: TGTGCCAGCAGTCTAGCGGGAGGGAAGGAGACCCAGTACTTC.

The V and J genes are TRBV6-1 and TRBJ1-5; no definite D call. Germline V gives CDR1 MNHNS, CDR2 SASEGT. This CDR3 spans 13 amino acids. With 3 bases removed from V and 4 bases from J, the gap between germline ends came to 7 bases. CDR3 sequence reads: CASSDFHNQPQHF. CDR3 in DNA: TGTGCCAGCAGTGATTTCCATAATCAGCCCCAGCATTTT.

The chain recombines TRBV5-1 with TRBJ1-4; possible D gene TRBD1, 6 bases. Trimming left V 4 bases short and J 2 bases short, with 12 bases between. There are 15 residues in the CDR3. Germline V lookup: CDR1 SGHRS, CDR2 YFSETQ. The CDR3: CASSPYQGTNEKLFF. The CDR3 region has the DNA TGCGCCAGCAGCCCGTACCAGGGGACTAATGAAAAACTGTTTTTT.

The V and J genes are TRBV7-2 and TRBJ2-5, with 15 positions matching TRBD2. With 5 bases clipped from V and 5 bases from J, the junction kept 3 bases outside the gene matches. The CDR3 sequence is 15 residues long. Germline lookup yields CDR1 SGHTA and CDR2 FQGNSA. The CDR3 region is CASSIGTSGRETQYF. DNA of the CDR3: TGTGCCAGCAGCATCGGGACTAGCGGGAGGGAGACCCAGTACTTC.

J is TRBJ2-3 and V is TRBV9; TRBD2 might be the D (6 bases). CDR3 size: 16 residues. The V end lost 0 bases, the J end lost 0 bases, and 11 bases lay between the germline ends. The germline V gene encodes CDR1 SGDLS and CDR2 YYNGEE. In DNA, the CDR3 is TGTGCCAGCAGCGTAGGGGTAGCGGATAGCACAGATACGCAGTATTTT. It translates to CASSVGVADSTDTQYF.

This sequence joins TRBV9 and TRBJ1-5, with D unresolved. Germline CDR1 and CDR2: SGDLS and YYNGEE. V was shortened by 0 bases and J by 1 base, with 5 bases between the two germline ends. This CDR3 contains 14 residues. The CDR3: CASSVDLSNQPQHF. The CDR3 DNA reads TGTGCCAGCAGCGTAGATTTAAGCAATCAGCCCCAGCATTTT. The full variable domain, completed using reference TRBV9 and TRBJ1-5, is DSGVTQTPKHLITATGQRVTLRCSPRSGDLSVYWYQQSLDQGLQFLIQYYNGEERAKGNILERFSAQQFPDLHSELNLSSLELGDSALYFCASSVDLSNQPQHFGDGTRLSIL.

The chain combines TRBV7-7 with TRBJ2-1; TRBD2 aligns across 12 bases. Looked up from germline, CDR1 is SSHAT and CDR2 is FNYEAQ (reference sequence). This CDR3 is built from 15 residues. V was pared by 5 bases and J by 6 bases, with 5 bases of the junction left unmatched. In nucleotides, the CDR3 is TGTGCCAGCAGCCCCGGACTAGCGGGGACCAATGAGCAGTTCTTC. This encodes CASSPGLAGTNEQFF.

This clone was detected only once. The chain has TRBV30 and TRBJ2-7; TRBD2 might be the D (6 bases). Germline V gives CDR1 GTSNPN, CDR2 SVGIG (reference sequence). Trimming took off 3 bases at V and 7 bases at J, with 13 bases between the two ends. The CDR3 runs 12 residues. CDR3 DNA: TGTGCCTGGAGGGCGGGACGGGGGGAGCAGTACTTC. Encoded protein: CAWRAGRGEQYF.

The chain carries TRBV5-1 and TRBJ2-2; 8 bases align to TRBD1. The CDR3 covers 14 residues. In germline, CDR1 is SGHRS, CDR2 YFSETQ. The J segment lost 4 bases and the V segment lost 4 bases, leaving 3 bases of the junction unmatched. The DNA for the CDR3 is TGCGCCAGCAGCCAGGGACAGGCCACCGGGGAGCTGTTTTTT. It yields the protein CASSQGQATGELFF.

The chain uses TRBV19 and TRBJ2-1, with 8 bases aligning to TRBD2. Germline V gives CDR1 LNHDA, CDR2 SQIVND (reference sequence). The trim removed 2 bases at V and 4 bases at J, leaving 4 bases unmatched. This CDR3 contains 15 residues. CDR3 coding DNA: TGTGCCAGTAGTATATCGGGAGGGGGGTACAATGAGCAGTTCTTC. Translated: CASSISGGGYNEQFF.

The chain is built from TRBV10-2 and TRBJ2-3; D uncertain. CDR3 size: 10 residues. Germline V gene sequence: CDR1 WSHSY, CDR2 SAAADI. With 3 bases removed from V and 10 bases from J, the gap between germline ends came to 5 bases. CDR3 DNA sequence: TGCGCCAGCAGTGAATCGGCGCAGTATTTT. Residues: CASSESAQYF.

The chain has TRBV5-1 and TRBJ2-6, with TRBD2 as a possible D gene (5 bases). Germline V gene sequence: CDR1 SGHRS, CDR2 YFSETQ. V was trimmed by 2 bases and J by 3 bases, leaving 9 bases between them. The CDR3 totals 15 residues. The CDR3 region is CASSLRGGGANVLTF. CDR3 bases: TGCGCCAGCAGCTTACGAGGAGGTGGGGCCAACGTCCTGACTTTC.

The chain carries TRBV28 and TRBJ2-2, with D unresolved. CDR1 MDHEN and CDR2 SYDVKM come from the germline V gene. This CDR3 contains 15 residues. The V gene lost 7 bases and the J gene lost 2 bases, with 14 bases spanning the gap. The DNA of the CDR3 is TGTGCCAGCACCGTCCCCTCCCTAAACACCGGGGAGCTGTTTTTT. It specifies CASTVPSLNTGELFF.

This chain uses TRBV9 with TRBJ2-7, with TRBD1 matching over 7 bases. Unmatched junction bases numbered 7, after V lost 3 bases and J lost 1 base. From germline, CDR1 is SGDLS and CDR2 YYNGEE. This CDR3 is built from 15 residues. As DNA, the CDR3 is TGTGCCAGCAGCGAAACACAGGGGAGATCCTACGAGCAGTACTTC. It encodes CASSETQGRSYEQYF.

The rearrangement joins TRBV4-2 to TRBJ2-5; D ambiguous. Trimming pared 4 bases from V and 5 bases from J, leaving 14 bases between. The germline CDR1 and CDR2 sequences are LGHNA and YNFKEQ. CDR3 length: 14 residues. Here the CDR3 reads CASSPQVSGETQYF. The CDR3 DNA is TGTGCCAGCAGCCCCCAGGTTTCTGGGGAGACCCAGTACTTC.

The V gene is TRBV5-1, the J gene TRBJ1-5; 9 bases align to TRBD1. From germline, CDR1 is SGHRS and CDR2 YFSETQ. CDR3 length: 16 amino acids. V shed 0 bases, J shed 2 bases, and the junction held 3 bases outside the gene matches. The CDR3 loop reads CASSLGDRVGNQPQHF. The CDR3 DNA follows: TGCGCCAGCAGCTTGGGGGACAGGGTTGGCAATCAGCCCCAGCATTTT.

In this sample, this clone turned up once. J is TRBJ1-5 and V is TRBV5-3; D is possibly TRBD1 (6 bases). TRBV5-3 is designated an ORF whose function remains uncertain. Trimming removed 6 bases at V and 6 bases at J, with 16 bases between. The CDR3 totals 14 residues. The CDR3 coding sequence is TGTGCCAGAACACGGCAGGGGTGTGGTCAGCCCCAGCATTTT. Protein sequence: CARTRQGCGQPQHF.

The chain couples TRBV7-8 to TRBJ2-5, with 10 nucleotides matching TRBD1. J gave up 4 bases and V 4 bases, and 9 bases lay outside the gene matches. The CDR3 totals 16 residues. The V gene's germline CDR1 is SGHVS and CDR2 FQNEAQ. DNA for the CDR3: TGTGCCAGCAGCTGGGGAGACAGGGGGCCGGGAGAGACCCAGTACTTC. Protein sequence: CASSWGDRGPGETQYF.

This clone has only a few counts. The chain couples TRBV5-1 to TRBJ1-5; a possible D gene is TRBD1 (5 bases). V lost 0 bases and J lost 6, with 10 bases in between. This CDR3 is built from 14 residues. Germline values: CDR1 SGHRS, CDR2 YFSETQ. CDR3 DNA: TGCGCCAGCAGCTTGGAGGGGTACGGTCAGCCCCAGCATTTT. Translation: CASSLEGYGQPQHF. Full variable domain (remainder filled in from reference TRBV5-1 and TRBJ1-5): KAGVTQTPRYLIKTRGQQVTLSCSPISGHRSVSWYQQTPGQGLQFLFEYFSETQRNKGNFPGRFSGRQFSNSRSEMNVSTLELGDSALYLCASSLEGYGQPQHFGDGTRLSIL.